Each of the 19 T cell receptor beta chains below was sequenced from the same sample in a study of blood T cell repertoires in COVID-19. Sequencing used immunoSEQ multiplex PCR; TCRdb keeps in-frame clones, though not all of them. The sample has about 250,000 clones; about four fifths are singletons. What was sequenced was peripheral blood. These receptors were obtained from a person aged 65-85 years with COVID-19, enrolled during active disease.

The chain carries TRBV6-2 or TRBV6-3 and TRBJ2-5, with 10 nucleotides matching TRBD2. CDR1 and CDR2 from the germline V gene are MNHEY and SVGEGT. V trimming: 6 bases; J trimming: 5 bases; junction bases outside the gene matches: 9. The length of the CDR3 is 15 residues. The CDR3 loop is CASSALAGVGETQYF. For the CDR3, the DNA is TGTGCCAGCAGCGCCCTAGCGGGAGTAGGGGAGACCCAGTACTTC.

V gene TRBV6-2 or TRBV6-3 combines with J gene TRBJ2-2, with D possibly being TRBD1 (6 bases). This CDR3 is 16 amino acids long. V was clipped by 5 bases and J by 1 base, with 14 bases between them. Germline V gene data show CDR1 as MNHEY and CDR2 as SVGEGT. The CDR3 DNA follows: TGTGCCAGCAGTCGTCTTGGGACAAGGAACACCGGGGAGCTGTTTTTT. This gives the protein CASSRLGTRNTGELFF.

V usage is TRBV11-3 and J usage is TRBJ2-5; perhaps TRBD1 as D (6 bases). The CDR3 has 13 amino acids. The germline CDR1 and CDR2 sequences are SGHNT and YENEEA. V lost 8 bases and J 7 bases, leaving 17 bases between the germline ends. In nucleotides, the CDR3 is TGTGCCAGCTCCAAATCAGGGGCGGGGACCCAGTACTTC. Its protein product is CASSKSGAGTQYF.

Only one count was recorded for this clone. V usage is TRBV7-7 and J usage is TRBJ2-2, with D unclear. Germline assignment: CDR1 SSHAT and CDR2 FNYEAQ (reference sequence). This CDR3 is 16 amino acids long. Trimming removed 1 base at V and 4 bases at J, with 13 bases between. This chain's CDR3 is CASSLVSNPTTGELFF. CDR3 DNA: TGTGCCAGCAGCTTAGTGTCTAACCCCACCACCGGGGAGCTGTTTTTT.

The CDR3 region has the DNA TGTGCCAGCAGTCAACTATCCCCCGGGAGGATTAGCACAGATACGCAGTATTTT. Translating gives CASSQLSPGRISTDTQYF. The rearrangement joins TRBV6-6 to TRBJ2-3; 7 nucleotides align to TRBD2. Trimming took 5 bases from V and 0 from J; bases not matched to a gene: 14. Germline CDR1 MNHNY, CDR2 SVGAGI (reference sequence). This CDR3 has 18 residues.

V is TRBV11-3 and J is TRBJ2-2, with a weak D call TRBD1 (6 bases). The CDR3 is 14 amino acids. Germline V gene lookup returns CDR1 SGHNT and CDR2 YENEEA. V was trimmed by 6 bases and J by 5 bases, leaving 13 bases between them. CDR3 bases: TGTGCCAGCAGATCTACAGGGTTAACCGGGGAGCTGTTTTTT. Protein: CASRSTGLTGELFF.

The V gene is TRBV5-1, the J gene TRBJ2-7; 16 bases are shared with TRBD2. Germline CDR1 SGHRS, CDR2 YFSETQ. The CDR3 totals 17 residues. With 3 bases clipped from V and 0 bases from J, the junction kept 3 bases outside the gene matches. The CDR3 sequence: CASSWGLAGGSSYEQYF. The CDR3 DNA sequence: TGCGCCAGCAGCTGGGGACTAGCGGGAGGGAGCTCCTACGAGCAGTACTTC.

The rearrangement uses TRBV18 and TRBJ2-5, with D perhaps TRBD2 (6 bases). V was trimmed by 2 bases and J by 5 bases, leaving 15 bases between them. CDR1 is KGHSH, CDR2 LQKENI, per germline. This CDR3 has 15 amino acids. CDR3 nucleotides: TGTGCCAGCTCACCAATCGATGGGGAGGTCGAGACCCAGTACTTC. Its protein is CASSPIDGEVETQYF.

The chain uses TRBV7-2 and TRBJ2-5; D is unresolved. The CDR3 is 15 amino acids. Germline lookup yields CDR1 SGHTA and CDR2 FQGNSA. Trimming shortened V by 3 bases and J by 1 base, and 12 bases separated the two germline ends. The CDR3 reads CASSFPGAIQETQYF. CDR3 bases: TGTGCCAGCAGCTTTCCAGGCGCCATCCAAGAGACCCAGTACTTC.

The chain is built from TRBV10-1 and TRBJ1-5; 7 bases fit TRBD1. J lost 0 bases, V lost 7 bases, and 12 bases had no gene match. Germline CDR1 and CDR2: WNHNN and SYGVQD (reference sequence). This CDR3 is built from 17 residues. The CDR3 here is CASKIPGQIYSNQPQHF. CDR3 DNA sequence: TGCGCCAGCAAAATACCGGGACAGATATATAGCAATCAGCCCCAGCATTTT.

The chain carries TRBV7-3 and TRBJ1-1, with D maybe TRBD1 (5 bases). In germline, CDR1 is SGHTA, CDR2 FQGTGA. The CDR3 sequence is 13 residues long. Deletions cut 2 bases from V and 5 bases from J, with 9 bases between. CDR3 DNA sequence: TGTGCCAGCAGCTTATGGGGGGAGACTGAAGCTTTCTTT. As protein: CASSLWGETEAFF. The whole variable domain, remainder taken from reference TRBV7-3 and TRBJ1-1, is GAGVSQTPSNKVTEKGKYVELRCDPISGHTALYWYRQSLGQGPEFLIYFQGTGAADDSGLPNDRFFAVRPEGSVSTLKIQRTERGDSAVYLCASSLWGETEAFFGQGTRLTVV.

This clone was seen a few times. The chain carries TRBV28 and TRBJ1-2; D not certain. Trimming pared 5 bases from V and 5 bases from J, leaving 21 bases between. There are 16 residues in the CDR3. Per the germline V gene, CDR1 is MDHEN and CDR2 is SYDVKM. CDR3 protein: CASSGPLGRRGYGYTF. The DNA for the CDR3 is TGTGCCAGCAGTGGCCCTCTGGGGAGGAGAGGGTATGGCTACACCTTC.

V usage is TRBV6-5 and J usage is TRBJ1-1; weak D call: TRBD1 (5 bases). Trimming stripped 4 bases from V and 1 base from J, with 7 bases between. Per germline, CDR1 MNHEY and CDR2 SVGAGI. The CDR3 covers 13 residues. The CDR3, as DNA: TGTGCCAGCAGTTTAGGACAGAACACTGAAGCTTTCTTT. Protein sequence: CASSLGQNTEAFF.

The chain has TRBV6-5 and TRBJ1-1, with TRBD1 matching 8 bases. Trimming removed 5 bases from V and 11 bases from J; junction bases left unmatched: 4. The germline V gene encodes CDR1 MNHEY and CDR2 SVGAGI. CDR3 length equals 11 residues. In DNA, the CDR3 is TGTGCCAGCAGTACGACAGGGGATGCTTTCTTT. It encodes CASSTTGDAFF.

The CDR3 here is CASRTSSGGLNIQYF. CDR3 bases: TGTGCCAGCAGGACCTCCAGCGGGGGACTAAACATTCAGTACTTC. V gene TRBV5-4 combines with J gene TRBJ2-4; TRBD2 aligns across 8 bases. The CDR3 runs 15 residues. V trimming: 5 bases; J trimming: 6 bases; junction bases outside the gene matches: 10. CDR1 is SGHNT and CDR2 is YYREEE in the germline V gene (reference sequence).

The chain joins TRBV27 to TRBJ1-1, with D maybe TRBD1 (5 bases). This CDR3 contains 14 residues. Per germline, CDR1 MNHEY and CDR2 SMNVEV (reference sequence). Trimming removed 5 bases at V and 5 bases at J, with 15 bases between. DNA of the CDR3: TGTGCCAGCAGTCTCGACCGACAGCCTACTGAAGCTTTCTTT. It encodes CASSLDRQPTEAFF.

The chain joins TRBV28 to TRBJ2-7; 10 positions match TRBD1. The CDR3 covers 15 residues. The V gene end was trimmed by 1 base and the J gene end by 4 bases; junction bases not matched to a gene: 4. Germline V lookup: CDR1 MDHEN, CDR2 SYDVKM. In DNA, the CDR3 is TGTGCCAGCAGTTTATCCAAGGGACAGGGGTACGAGCAGTACTTC. It specifies CASSLSKGQGYEQYF.

This clone was picked up many times. The rearrangement links TRBV27 to TRBJ1-2, with TRBD1 identical over 7 bases. Germline assignment: CDR1 MNHEY and CDR2 SMNVEV (reference sequence). The CDR3 contains 12 residues. Trimming took 6 bases from V and 6 from J; bases not matched to a gene: 4. CDR3: CASSTGTDGYTF. The CDR3, as DNA: TGTGCCAGCAGCACCGGGACAGATGGCTACACCTTC.

The chain employs TRBV6-5 and TRBJ1-5; no clear D. V lost 8 bases, J lost 3 bases, and 11 bases lay in between. The germline CDR1 and CDR2 sequences are MNHEY and SVGAGI. The CDR3 has 13 amino acids. This CDR3 reads CASSGVVNQPQHF. Here the CDR3 DNA reads TGTGCCAGCTCCGGGGTGGTCAATCAGCCCCAGCATTTT.